This T cell receptor (beta chain) was obtained from a study of shared clonotypes between healthy human individuals. CDR1 and CDR2 from the germline V gene are MGHRA and YSYEKL. The CDR3 runs 18 residues. V was clipped by 3 bases and J by 0 bases, with 15 bases between them. This table comes from immunoSEQ multiplex PCR, and its TCRdb copy is limited to in-frame clones, with some not included. The top ten hold 0.25% to 0.35% of the sample, which has some 580,000 clones, 98% seen once. Naivety among CD8 cells was defined by CD45RO negativity and positive CCR7 selection, thereby excluding terminally differentiated effector memory CD45RA+ cells.

The sequence derives from a young man in good health. The J gene is TRBJ2-6, the V gene TRBV4-1, with a tentative D call TRBD1 (5 bases). Sequencing used naive CD8+ T cells sorted from blood. The CDR3 protein is CASSQVDDRHSGANVLTF. The CDR3 nucleotides read TGCGCCAGCAGCCAGGTGGACGACAGACACTCTGGGGCCAACGTCCTGACTTTC.